The next 12 T cell receptor beta chains were all read from a single sample in a study of early T cells in non-severe SARS-CoV-2 infection. TCRdb fed the 5' RACE reads into MiXCR, producing one record per CDR3 protein. The table lists around 64,000 distinct CDR3 sequences, roughly 10% of them singletons. Material: whole blood. All receptors come from an adult who was a healthcare worker with PCR-confirmed SARS-CoV-2 infection or an uninfected control (not recorded which).

A word on this clonotype: The junction does not match germline at one end; this may be a read error. V gene TRBV7-2 combines with J gene TRBJ2-3, with D perhaps TRBD2 (7 bases). The CDR3 spans 16 residues. CDR1 is SGHTA, CDR2 FQGNSA, per germline. The CDR3 spells CDSSLRRGGLTDTQYF. CDR3 bases: TGTGACAGCAGCCTCCGTAGGGGGGGGCTCACAGATACGCAGTATTTT.

Details on this clonotype: This may be a read error, as it is one base from a much larger clone. The chain recombines TRBV5-4 with TRBJ1-3; D is unclear. This CDR3 contains 13 residues. Deletions cut 0 bases from V and 6 bases from J, with 7 bases between. Germline CDR1 is SGHNT and CDR2 is YYREEE (reference sequence). The CDR3 loop reads CASSLAQVNTIYF. The CDR3 nucleotides are TGTGCCAGCAGCTTGGCCCAGGTAAACACCATATATTTT.

V is TRBV12-3 or TRBV12-4 and J is TRBJ1-2; D is perhaps TRBD1 (5 bases). The CDR3 extends over 17 amino acids. V gave up 5 bases and J gave up 1 base, with 20 bases separating them. CDR3 DNA sequence: TGTGCCAGCAGTCGACGCCCAGGGACGAAAAGTAACTATGGCTACACCTTC. The encoded protein is CASSRRPGTKSNYGYTF.

This clonotype was seen repeatedly, ten times or more. The CDR3 coding sequence is TGTGCCAGCAGGAAGGGAGGGACAGATACGCAGTATTTT. Its translation is CASRKGGTDTQYF. V usage is TRBV6-5 and J usage is TRBJ2-3; 7 bases map to TRBD2. This CDR3 contains 13 residues. CDR1 and CDR2 (germline): MNHEY, SVGAGI. With V trimmed by 6 bases and J by 3 bases, 3 bases remained unmatched.

This chain joins TRBV6-2 or TRBV6-3 and TRBJ2-3, with a possible D match to TRBD2 (5 bases). The germline V gene has CDR1 MNHEY and CDR2 SVGEGT. V gave up 6 bases and J gave up 3 bases, with 16 bases separating them. The CDR3 runs 15 residues. CDR3 region: CASSLWAGATDTQYF. The CDR3 DNA sequence: TGTGCCAGCAGCCTATGGGCGGGTGCAACAGATACGCAGTATTTT.

The chain employs TRBV5-1 and TRBJ1-2; weak D call: TRBD1 (5 bases). The V end was cut by 4 bases, the J end by 2 bases, with 12 bases between. This CDR3 region has 14 residues. The V gene's germline CDR1 is SGHRS and CDR2 YFSETQ. As DNA, the CDR3 is TGCGCCAGCAGCGAAACCCGGGACAACTATGGCTACACCTTC. This translates into CASSETRDNYGYTF.

The CDR3 protein is CASSLGVGVDNQPQHF. In nucleotides, the CDR3 is TGTGCCAGCAGTTTGGGGGTAGGGGTCGACAATCAGCCCCAGCATTTT. V and J are TRBV12-3 or TRBV12-4 and TRBJ1-5; TRBD1 is a possible D gene (5 bases). The CDR3 totals 16 residues. The ends were cut back, 3 bases at V and 3 bases at J, with 15 bases in the middle.

In its sample, this clonotype was seen a few times. The chain is built from TRBV5-5 and TRBJ2-1, with D uncertain. The CDR3 consists of 15 residues. V gave up 0 bases and J gave up 0 bases, with 7 bases separating them. Germline V gives CDR1 SGHKS, CDR2 YYEKEE (reference sequence). The CDR3 here is CASSLGAFSYNEQFF. In nucleotides, the CDR3 is TGTGCCAGCAGCTTGGGGGCGTTCTCCTACAATGAGCAGTTCTTC.

This chain connects TRBV11-2 to TRBJ1-1; D gene unclear. Germline CDR1 and CDR2: SGHAT and FQNNGV. The CDR3 runs to 14 residues. With 1 base removed from V and 0 bases from J, the gap between germline ends came to 6 bases. The CDR3 DNA sequence: TGTGCCAGCAGCTTAGGGCTGTTGAACACTGAAGCTTTCTTT. Protein product: CASSLGLLNTEAFF.

The sample holds a few counts of this clonotype. The V gene is TRBV3-1, the J gene TRBJ2-7; either TRBD1 or TRBD2 may supply D (5 bases each). V was pared by 0 bases and J by 7 bases, with 19 bases between. Germline V gene lookup returns CDR1 LGHDT and CDR2 YNNKEL (reference sequence). The CDR3 spans 16 residues. The CDR3 DNA reads TGTGCCAGCAGCCAAGATCCGGGACCCGGCCATCGGGAGCAGTACTTC. It is translated as CASSQDPGPGHREQYF.

The chain carries TRBV9 and TRBJ2-4; 8 bases align to TRBD2. Trimming took 4 bases from V and 11 from J; bases not matched to a gene: 5. The length of the CDR3 is 12 residues. Looked up from germline, CDR1 is SGDLS and CDR2 is YYNGEE. In DNA, the CDR3 is TGTGCCAGCAGCCCCCCGGGACTAGTTCAGTACTTC. Protein: CASSPPGLVQYF.

In this sample, this clonotype turned up many times. The chain couples TRBV20-1 to TRBJ2-3; 7 bases are shared with TRBD2. The J segment lost 3 bases and the V segment lost 6 bases, leaving 6 bases of the junction unmatched. CDR3 length equals 13 residues. Looked up from germline, CDR1 is DFQATT and CDR2 is SNEGSKA (reference sequence). CDR3 protein: CSARASGTDTQYF. The CDR3, as DNA: TGCAGTGCAAGGGCTAGCGGAACAGATACGCAGTATTTT.